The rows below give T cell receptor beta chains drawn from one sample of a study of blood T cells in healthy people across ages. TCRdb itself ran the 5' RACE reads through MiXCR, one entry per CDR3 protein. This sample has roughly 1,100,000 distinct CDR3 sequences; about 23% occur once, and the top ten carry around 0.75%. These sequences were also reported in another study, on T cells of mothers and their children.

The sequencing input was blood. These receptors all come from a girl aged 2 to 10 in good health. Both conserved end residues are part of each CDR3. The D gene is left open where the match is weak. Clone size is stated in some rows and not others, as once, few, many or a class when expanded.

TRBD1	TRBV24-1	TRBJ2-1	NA	TGTGCCACCAGTGAGCTGGGACAGGGGTCAAACAATGAGCAGTTCTTC	CATSELGQGSNNEQFF
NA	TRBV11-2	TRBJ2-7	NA	TGTGCCAGCAGCTCAGGGGGGGCCCGTAGGTTC	CASSSGGARRF
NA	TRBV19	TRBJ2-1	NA	TGTGCCAGTAGTATAGGAACAGGGAGCTCCTACAATGAGCAGTTCTTC	CASSIGTGSSYNEQFF
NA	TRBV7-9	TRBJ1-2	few	TGTGCCAGTACTGTACGGCGTGGTGGCTACACCTTC	CASTVRRGGYTF
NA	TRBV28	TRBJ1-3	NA	TGTGCCAGCAGCTTTAACCTCAGAGCCTCTGGAAACACCATGTATTTT	CASSFNLRASGNTMYF
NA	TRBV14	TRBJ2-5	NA	TGTGCCAGCAGCCAAAGAACCCCGGAGACCCAGTACTTC	CASSQRTPETQYF
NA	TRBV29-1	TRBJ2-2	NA	TGCAGCGTTGTTTGGGGCACCGGGGAGCTGTCTTTT	CSVVWGTGELSF
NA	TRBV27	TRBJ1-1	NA	TGTGCCAACAGTTTTACGTGGGGCGTGAACACTGAAGCTTTCTTT	CANSFTWGVNTEAFF
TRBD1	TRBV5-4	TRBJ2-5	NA	TGTGCCAGCAGCTCGACTCCGGGACAGGGGGTAGAGACCCAGTACTTC	CASSSTPGQGVETQYF
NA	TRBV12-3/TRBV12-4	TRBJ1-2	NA	TGTGCCAGCAGTTTTACAGGGAAGTCCTTGGGCGGCTACACCTTC	CASSFTGKSLGGYTF
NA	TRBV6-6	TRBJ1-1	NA	TGTGCCAGCAGTTACTCAGTGGGGGAGGGGAAAACTGAAGCTTTCTTT	CASSYSVGEGKTEAFF
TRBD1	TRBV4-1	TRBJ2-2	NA	TGCGCCAGCAGCGTCATGGGACAGCTCAACACCGGGGAGCTGTTTTTT	CASSVMGQLNTGELFF
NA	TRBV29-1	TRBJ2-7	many	TGCAGCGTTAGACCCGTCAGCTCCTACGAGCAGTACTTC	CSVRPVSSYEQYF
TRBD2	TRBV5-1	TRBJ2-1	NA	TGCGCCAGCAGCTCGGCGGTTAGCGGGGTCCAGTTCTTC	CASSSAVSGVQFF
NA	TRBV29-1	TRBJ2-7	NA	TGCAGCGTTGCACCCGGGGTAGGACCTAACGAGCAGTACTTC	CSVAPGVGPNEQYF
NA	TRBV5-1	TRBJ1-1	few	TGCGCCAGCAGCTGTACAGGGTGGGAACGAACTGAAGCTTTCTTT	CASSCTGWERTEAFF
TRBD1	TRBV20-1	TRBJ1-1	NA	TGCAGTGCTCCTCGATCCGGGACAGATGAAGCTTTCTTT	CSAPRSGTDEAFF
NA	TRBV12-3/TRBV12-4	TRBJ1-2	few	TGTGCCAGCAGCCTCGGACTTTCCATAAACTATGGCTACACCTTC	CASSLGLSINYGYTF
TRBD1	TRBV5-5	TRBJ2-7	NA	TGTGCCAGCAGCGTAGGCCCTACAGGGGGAGAAGCCGCCGAGCAGTACTTC	CASSVGPTGGEAAEQYF
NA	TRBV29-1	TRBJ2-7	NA	TGCAGCGTTGAAGTGGCAGGGATGACCTCCTACGAGCAGTACTTC	CSVEVAGMTSYEQYF
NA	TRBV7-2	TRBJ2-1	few	TGTGCCAGCAGCCGCCGACGGACTAACTACAATGAGCAGTTCTTC	CASSRRRTNYNEQFF
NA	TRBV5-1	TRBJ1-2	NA	TGCGCCAGCAGCTTGGACCCGGGAAAGGGGTATGGCTACACCTTC	CASSLDPGKGYGYTF
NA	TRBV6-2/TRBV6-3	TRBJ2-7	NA	TGTGCCAGCGGTGAGTTCTACGAGCAGTACTTC	CASGEFYEQYF
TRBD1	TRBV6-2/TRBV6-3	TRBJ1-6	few	TGTGCCAGCAGGGCAAAGCAGGGGGGTTCACCCCTCCACTTT	CASRAKQGGSPLHF
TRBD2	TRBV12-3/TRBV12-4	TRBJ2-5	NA	TGTGCCAGCAGTTTCCCGGCGGGGGGGCAGAGAAACCAAGAGACCCAGTACTTC	CASSFPAGGQRNQETQYF
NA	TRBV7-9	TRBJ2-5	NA	TGTGCCAGCAGCTTTTCCATTTCCAGGAACACCCAGTACTTC	CASSFSISRNTQYF
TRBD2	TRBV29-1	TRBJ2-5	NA	TGCAGCGTTGGCGGGACTAGCGGGGGGCACGAGACCCAGTACTTC	CSVGGTSGGHETQYF
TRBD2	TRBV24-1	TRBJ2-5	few	TGTGCCACCAGTACCCGGGGAGGGAGAGAGACCCAGTACTTC	CATSTRGGRETQYF
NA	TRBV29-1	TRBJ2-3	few	TGCAGCGTTGATCCTGCGGTGGGGGCAGATACGCAGTATTTT	CSVDPAVGADTQYF
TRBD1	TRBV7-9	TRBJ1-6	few	TGTGCCAGCAGCCCTCGACAGGGAGGAAGATCACCCCTCCACTTT	CASSPRQGGRSPLHF
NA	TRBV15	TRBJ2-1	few	TGTGCCACCAGCAGAGTGGCTAGAGGCAATGAGCAGTTCTTC	CATSRVARGNEQFF